The clone carrying this T cell receptor (beta chain) was seen a few times. The CDR3 has 12 residues. Trimming took 2 bases from V and 7 from J, leaving 3 bases between them. Germline V gene lookup returns CDR1 SNHLY and CDR2 FYNNEI. Original handling: Counts of nucleated cells, estimated from reference gene primer amplification, were obtained. TCRdb's table, derived via immunoSEQ multiplex PCR, lists solely in-frame clones and lacks some. V, J and clone size reflect that table, while D and trimming were determined from the DNA. Of approximately 190,000 clones detected, around four fifths appear once; the ten largest clones hold around 6.5%. This specimen belongs to a study of blood T cell repertoires in COVID-19. Study details: Collection of acute and convalescent COVID-19 samples took place in the United States, Italy and Spain.

This chain joins TRBV2 and TRBJ1-6; D remains unclear. The receptor was derived from a woman aged 40 to 50 with acute or convalescent COVID-19. The sample was peripheral blood. CDR3 DNA sequence: TGTGCCAGCAGTGAACAGAATTCACCCCTCCACTTT. Translating gives CASSEQNSPLHF.